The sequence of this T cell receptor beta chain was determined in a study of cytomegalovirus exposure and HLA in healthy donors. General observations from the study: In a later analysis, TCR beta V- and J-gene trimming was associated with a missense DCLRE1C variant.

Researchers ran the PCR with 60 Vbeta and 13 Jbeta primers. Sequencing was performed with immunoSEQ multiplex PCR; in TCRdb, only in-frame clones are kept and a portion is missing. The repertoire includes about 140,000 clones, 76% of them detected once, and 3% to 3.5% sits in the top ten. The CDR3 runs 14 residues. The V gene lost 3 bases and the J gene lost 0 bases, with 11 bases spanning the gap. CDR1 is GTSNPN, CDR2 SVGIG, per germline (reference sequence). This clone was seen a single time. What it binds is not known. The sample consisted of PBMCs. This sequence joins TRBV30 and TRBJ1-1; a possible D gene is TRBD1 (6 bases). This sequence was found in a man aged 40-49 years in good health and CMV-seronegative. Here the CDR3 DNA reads TGTGCCTGGAGAGCAGGGGCCATGAACACTGAAGCTTTCTTT. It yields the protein CAWRAGAMNTEAFF.